Listed below are T cell receptor beta chains from one sample, sequenced in a study of cytomegalovirus exposure and HLA in healthy donors. The protocol was immunoSEQ multiplex PCR, while the TCRdb copy is restricted to in-frame clones and leaves out a portion. Among about 170,000 clones listed, over 70% were seen once. Sequenced sample: PBMCs. These receptors all stem from a woman in her forties or fifties in good health and CMV-seropositive. CDR3s include the opening cysteine and the closing phenylalanine or tryptophan. A D gene is named only where the DNA matches it firmly. For some rows the clone size is stated as once, few or many, or as a class when expanded; others skip it.

>15|NA|TRBV7-2|TRBD1|TRBJ2-2
TGTGCCAGCAGCTTAAAGGGGGCCGGCACCGGGGAGCTGTTTTTT
CASSLKGAGTGELFF
>13|NA|TRBV7-6|NA|TRBJ1-1
TGTGCCAGCAGCTTAGCGCCAGGGAAGCGAGCTTTCTTT
CASSLAPGKRAFF
>15|few|TRBV28|TRBD1|TRBJ1-2
TGTGCCAGCAGTTTATTGGCGGGACAGGGTAACGGCTACACCTTC
CASSLLAGQGNGYTF
>14|NA|TRBV25-1|NA|TRBJ2-3
TGTGCCAGCTCTCTTGGACAGACCACAGATACGCAGTATTTT
CASSLGQTTDTQYF
>15|NA|TRBV5-5|NA|TRBJ2-7
TGTGCCAGCAGCCGCTCGCCCGAACAGGGTAACGAGCAGTACTTC
CASSRSPEQGNEQYF
>15|NA|TRBV6-1|TRBD1|TRBJ2-4
TGTGCCAGCAGTGAAAACCCAGGGGGAGAAAACATTCAGTACTTC
CASSENPGGENIQYF
>15|NA|TRBV5-1|NA|TRBJ2-1
TGCGCCAGCAGCTTGGGCGGAAGCTCCTACAATGAGCAGTTCTTC
CASSLGGSSYNEQFF
>14|NA|TRBV30|NA|TRBJ2-1
TGTGCCTGGAGCACGGGGAACTTAGTAACTGAGCAGTTCTTC
CAWSTGNLVTEQFF
>14|NA|TRBV2|NA|TRBJ2-5
TGTGCCAGCAGTGGGCAGACAGCCCAAGAGACCCAGTACTTC
CASSGQTAQETQYF
>17|NA|TRBV2|TRBD1|TRBJ2-6
TGTGCCAGCAGAGAAACAGGGGGCGTGAGAGGGGCCAACGTCCTGACTTTC
CASRETGGVRGANVLTF
>14|NA|TRBV19|TRBD1|TRBJ1-2
TGTGCCAGTAGTACTGGGACAGGGACTGTTGGCTACACCTTC
CASSTGTGTVGYTF
>14|NA|TRBV28|TRBD2|TRBJ2-7
TGTGCCAGCAGCCCAACCGGGACTAGCGGGGAGCAGTACTTC
CASSPTGTSGEQYF
>14|once|TRBV5-1|NA|TRBJ1-1
TGCGCCAGCAGCCCGACGGGGATGAACACTGAAGCTTTCTTT
CASSPTGMNTEAFF
>16|NA|TRBV11-3|TRBD2|TRBJ2-1
TGTGCCAGCAGCCAACCTCTAGCGGACCCTAGGAATGAGCAGTTCTTC
CASSQPLADPRNEQFF
>15|NA|TRBV5-4|NA|TRBJ2-5
TGTGCCAGCAGCTCTAAGGACTGGTACCAAGAGACCCAGTACTTC
CASSSKDWYQETQYF
>13|once|TRBV2|TRBD1|TRBJ1-1
TGTGCCAGCAGTGTGCAGGGGGCGCGCGCAGCTTTCTTT
CASSVQGARAAFF
>17|NA|TRBV5-1|NA|TRBJ1-3
TGCGCCAGCAGCCTGGATCCTACAGGGTACGACGGAAACACCATATATTTT
CASSLDPTGYDGNTIYF
>14|NA|TRBV7-9|NA|TRBJ2-3
TGTGCCAGCACTCGGCTGGGTCTAGGAGATACGCAGTATTTT
CASTRLGLGDTQYF
>15|NA|TRBV9|NA|TRBJ1-2
TGTGCCAGCAGTACCGACTTGTCGGACAGCTATGGCTACACCTTC
CASSTDLSDSYGYTF
>21|NA|TRBV7-8|TRBD2|TRBJ2-2
TGTGCCAGCAGCTTAAGTTTTGTGTTAGGACTAGCGGGAACGAACACCGGGGAGCTGTTTTTT
CASSLSFVLGLAGTNTGELFF
>14|NA|TRBV6-6|TRBD1|TRBJ1-1
TGTGCCAGCACTTGGGACAGGGGCGGATCGGAAGCTTTCTTT
CASTWDRGGSEAFF
>16|NA|TRBV7-2|TRBD2|TRBJ2-5
TGTGCCAGCAGCTCGGGAGGACTACCTTCCCAAGGGACCCAGTACTTC
CASSSGGLPSQGTQYF
>13|few|TRBV19|NA|TRBJ1-5
TGTGCCAGCTCTCAATCGGAGGATCAGCCCCAGCATTTT
CASSQSEDQPQHF